One T cell receptor (beta chain) is described in this entry. The antigen this receptor binds is unknown. Per-nucleotide qualities are absent, and no much larger clonotype sits a single base away. Preparation of the library involved RT-PCR. TCRdb records Illumina HiSeq 2500 as the sequencer. TCRdb reprocessed the public reads (quality trimming at Q25 with fastp, clone calling with MiXCR) and kept in-frame beta chains. Here each entry gathers all rows of one CDR3 protein and keeps the most common genes and DNA. Present in this sample are about 310,000 distinct CDR3 sequences, around 20% of which were seen just once. Clones ranked in the top ten supply about 9.4% of the sample. This record comes from a study of response to subunit inactivated influenza vaccine (dated by TCRdb to the late 2010s). Study-level background: The study used deep quantitative T cell receptor repertoire profiling to track responses to a trivalent subunit inactivated influenza vaccine. General study outcomes and caveats: The authors suggested that each seasonal influenza vaccination may recruit only a limited number of new T cells.

The TCR originated in a man aged 45 to 70 who received an inactivated influenza vaccine. Donor details come from another sample of the same person, matched by shared clones. The sample consisted of PBMCs from blood, taken approximately 20 months after vaccination.

The CDR3 region has the sequence CASSQGAGSGTNYGYTF. The DNA sequence is as follows: TGCGCCAGCAGCCAGGGGGCCGGATCGGGAACCAACTATGGCTACACCTTC. The receptor chain draws on TRBV4-3 and TRBJ1-2; 6 matching bases give a weak D call of TRBD1. CDR1 and CDR2 are drawn from the germline V gene: LGHNA, YSLEER. The CDR3 measures 17 amino acids from cysteine to phenylalanine. Left in the record is the CDR3 DNA by itself, 51 bases read in frame from the first base. Trimming costs V 3 bases and J 2 bases, and their ends lie 19 bases apart.